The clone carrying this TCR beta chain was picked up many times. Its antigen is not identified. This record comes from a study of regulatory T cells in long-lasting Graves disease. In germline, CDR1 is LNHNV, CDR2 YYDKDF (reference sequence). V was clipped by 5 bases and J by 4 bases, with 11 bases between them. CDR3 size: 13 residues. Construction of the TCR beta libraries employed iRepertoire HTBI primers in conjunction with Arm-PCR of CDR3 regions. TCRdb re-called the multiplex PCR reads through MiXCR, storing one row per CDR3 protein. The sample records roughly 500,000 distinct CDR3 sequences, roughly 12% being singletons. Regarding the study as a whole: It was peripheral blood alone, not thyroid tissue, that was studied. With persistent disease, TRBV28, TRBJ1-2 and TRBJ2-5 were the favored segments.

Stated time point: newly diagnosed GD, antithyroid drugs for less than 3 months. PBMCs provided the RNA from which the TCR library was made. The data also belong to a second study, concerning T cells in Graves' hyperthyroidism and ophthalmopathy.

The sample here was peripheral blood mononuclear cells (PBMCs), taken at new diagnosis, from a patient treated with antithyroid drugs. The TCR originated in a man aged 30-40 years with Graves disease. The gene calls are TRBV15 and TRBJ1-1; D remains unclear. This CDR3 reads CATSHTGGTEAFF. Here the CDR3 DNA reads TGTGCCACCAGCCATACGGGTGGCACTGAAGCTTTCTTT.